These T cell receptor beta chains were read from a single sample in a study of shared clonotypes between healthy human individuals. Clones were read by immunoSEQ multiplex PCR, and TCRdb kept only the in-frame ones, dropping some. Seen here are 2 million or so clones, about 94% observed once, and the top ten hold around 1.1%. The source material was naive CD8+ T cells sorted from blood. The origin of the receptors is a man younger than 30 in good health. Both conserved end residues are part of each CDR3.

TRBJ1-1 TRBV5-1 CASSLAWVIGFGKNTEAFF
TRBJ2-1 TRBV13 CASSFDGTSNSYNEQFF
TRBJ2-7 TRBV7-9 CASRHTGDSYEQYF
TRBJ2-3 TRBV27 CASSDLAVTSTDTQYF
TRBJ1-2 TRBV5-6 CASSLPSISNVYGYTF
TRBJ2-1 TRBV25-1 CASSDLDAQGVPYNEQFF
TRBJ2-3 TRBV13 CASSPRVARDAGTQYF
TRBJ1-2 TRBV4-1 CASSQGQGSGYGYTF
TRBJ2-7 TRBV4-3 CASSPRLGSSYEQYF
TRBJ2-2 TRBV9 CASSVVGNGELFF
TRBJ2-7 TRBV2 CASIFRQGAPNEQYF
TRBJ2-7 TRBV7-9 CASSFRTEIYEQYF
TRBJ2-7 TRBV19 CASSPTSGSSDEQYF
TRBJ2-5 TRBV7-9 CASSWGTDVLYQETQYF
TRBJ1-2 TRBV29-1 CSVRQGNDYGYTF
TRBJ2-7 TRBV6-6 CASSSSGGAHEQYF
TRBJ2-2 TRBV4-3 CASSQNGPGGPGELFF
TRBJ1-5 TRBV4-1 CASSQRTGNQPQHF
TRBJ1-3 TRBV5-6 CASSSGTASGNTIYF
TRBJ2-5 TRBV2 CASSGGTGSVETQYF
TRBJ2-7 TRBV27 CATGTLPASYEQYF
TRBJ1-1 TRBV27 CASSSRTGITEAFF
TRBJ2-7 TRBV19 CASSIAGGLNEQYF
TRBJ2-7 TRBV5-4 CASSFDSGSYEQYF
TRBJ2-5 TRBV7-2 CASSLGDFGWETQYF
TRBJ2-7 TRBV5-1 CASSPVGAYEQYF
TRBJ2-7 TRBV28 CASSNPRAGYEQYF
TRBJ2-7 TRBV28 CASTRGEYEQYF
TRBJ1-5 TRBV28 CASSFRGMGQPQHF
TRBJ2-7 TRBV4-1 CASSQERQGSYEQYF
TRBJ2-7 TRBV5-8 CASSNGQGGTYEQYF
TRBJ2-7 TRBV10-3 CAIRETLYEQYF
TRBJ2-7 TRBV28 CASSFQGPAHEQYF